Below, 31 T cell receptor beta chains from the same sample are listed, as sequenced in a study of blood T cell repertoires in COVID-19. Profiled with immunoSEQ multiplex PCR; TCRdb holds only in-frame clones, not every one. This sample has more than 110,000 clones, with around 82% found just once. The sample consisted of peripheral blood. The source of these receptors is a woman aged 55 to 70 with acute or convalescent COVID-19.

CDR3: CASSLGSAGGTDTQYF. The CDR3 DNA follows: TGCGCCAGCAGCTTGGGTTCAGCGGGAGGCACAGATACGCAGTATTTT. This chain joins TRBV5-1 and TRBJ2-3; 8 nucleotides match TRBD2. The CDR3 covers 16 residues. Germline loops: CDR1 SGHRS, CDR2 YFSETQ. V trimming: 0 bases; J trimming: 1 base; junction bases outside the gene matches: 4.

In DNA form, the CDR3 reads TGTGCCAGCAGTACCCATCAGGGCCTGAACACTGAAGCTTTCTTT. Its translation: CASSTHQGLNTEAFF. V is TRBV11-2 and J is TRBJ1-1, with D tentatively TRBD1 (5 bases). In germline, CDR1 is SGHAT, CDR2 FQNNGV. The CDR3 has 15 amino acids. V shed 6 bases and J shed 0 bases, with 14 bases lying between them. The complete variable domain, with remaining parts taken from reference TRBV11-2 and TRBJ1-1, reads EAGVAQSPRYKIIEKRQSVAFWCNPISGHATLYWYQQILGQGPKLLIQFQNNGVVDDSQLPKDRFSAERLKGVDSTLKIQPAKLEDSAVYLCASSTHQGLNTEAFFGQGTRLTVV.

The count of this clone is one. The rearrangement links TRBV27 to TRBJ1-1; maybe TRBD1 (5 bases). The CDR3 has 15 residues. The V end was cut by 2 bases, the J end by 8 bases, with 18 bases between. CDR1 is MNHEY and CDR2 is SMNVEV in the germline V gene (reference sequence). DNA of the CDR3: TGTGCCAGCAGTTTAGGGGCGGGGTGGGTTACGGAAGCTTTCTTT. Translated: CASSLGAGWVTEAFF.

The rearrangement joins TRBV19 to TRBJ2-1; 9 bases match TRBD2. Germline V gives CDR1 LNHDA, CDR2 SQIVND (reference sequence). The V and J ends lost 8 bases and 2 bases, in that order; junction bases with no gene match: 10. This CDR3 comprises 16 residues. The CDR3 DNA reads TGTGCCAGTCGAAAAAATAGCGGGGGAACCTACAATGAGCAGTTCTTC. Its translation is CASRKNSGGTYNEQFF.

This chain links TRBV6-5 with TRBJ2-3; D not certain. This CDR3 is built from 12 residues. The V end was cut by 4 bases, the J end by 7 bases, with 9 bases between. Germline CDR1 reads MNHEY; CDR2 reads SVGAGI. CDR3: CASSSSPHTQYF. CDR3 coding DNA: TGTGCCAGCAGTTCTAGTCCCCATACGCAGTATTTT.

The chain has TRBV20-1 and TRBJ2-7, with 9 bases identical to TRBD2. J lost 2 bases, V lost 6 bases, and 11 bases had no gene match. Germline values: CDR1 DFQATT, CDR2 SNEGSKA (reference sequence). The CDR3 spans 15 residues. CDR3 in amino acids: CSASSPSGNPYEQYF. In DNA, the CDR3 is TGCAGTGCCAGTTCTCCTAGCGGGAACCCCTACGAGCAGTACTTC.

CDR3 in amino acids: CASSYMSGGQETQYF. CDR3 bases: TGTGCCAGCAGTTACATGTCGGGGGGGCAGGAGACCCAGTACTTC. The chain joins TRBV6-5 to TRBJ2-5, with 8 bases that match TRBD2. Germline V gives CDR1 MNHEY, CDR2 SVGAGI. The V gene end was trimmed by 2 bases and the J gene end by 5 bases; junction bases not matched to a gene: 7. The CDR3 is 15 residues long.

The rearrangement uses TRBV7-9 and TRBJ2-5; perhaps TRBD2 as D (6 bases). CDR1 and CDR2 (germline): SEHNR, FQNEAQ (reference sequence). The V end lost 6 bases, the J end lost 5 bases, and 28 bases lay between the germline ends. The CDR3 sequence is 18 residues long. This CDR3 reads CASSPAGRSAGPGETQYF. For the CDR3, the DNA is TGTGCCAGCAGTCCAGCGGGTAGGAGTGCGGGACCGGGGGAGACCCAGTACTTC.

V is TRBV28 and J is TRBJ1-1; the D gene is possibly TRBD1 (5 bases). The germline V gene encodes CDR1 MDHEN and CDR2 SYDVKM. Trimming shortened V by 5 bases and J by 4 bases, and 8 bases separated the two germline ends. There are 12 residues in the CDR3. Written as DNA, the CDR3 is TGTGCCAGCAGTGGCGGGGGCACTGAAGCTTTCTTT. This codes for CASSGGGTEAFF.

The V call is TRBV29-1, the J call TRBJ2-6, with a weak D call TRBD2 (6 bases). The CDR3 sequence is 16 residues long. CDR1 and CDR2 (germline): SQVTM, ANQGSEA. V lost 4 bases to trimming and J lost 0 bases, with 13 bases between them. CDR3 residues: CSVGGTYRSGANVLTF. CDR3 in DNA: TGCAGCGTTGGGGGGACTTACCGCTCTGGGGCCAACGTCCTGACTTTC.

This clone was picked up a small number of times. The rearrangement uses TRBV27 and TRBJ1-3, with TRBD1 as a possible D gene (5 bases). Trimming took 0 bases from V and 0 from J, leaving 6 bases between them. Germline CDR1 and CDR2: MNHEY and SMNVEV (reference sequence). CDR3 length: 15 amino acids. DNA for the CDR3: TGTGCCAGCAGTTTATCGGGGGGCTCTGGAAACACCATATATTTT. Its protein is CASSLSGGSGNTIYF.

This sequence joins TRBV27 and TRBJ1-1; 8 bases agree with TRBD1. V shed 6 bases, J shed 7 bases, and the junction held 7 bases outside the gene matches. Germline CDR1 MNHEY, CDR2 SMNVEV (reference sequence). The CDR3 runs 13 residues. This CDR3 is CASRARGLSEAFF. DNA of the CDR3: TGTGCCAGCAGGGCCAGGGGGCTTAGTGAAGCTTTCTTT.

This rearrangement joins TRBV29-1 to TRBJ2-5; 8 bases match TRBD1. This CDR3 is 12 amino acids long. Losses at the gene ends were 6 bases for V and 3 bases for J; bases not matched to a gene: 3. Germline CDR1 reads SQVTM; CDR2 reads ANQGSEA. The CDR3 protein is CSVSGGEETQYF. CDR3 nucleotide sequence: TGCAGCGTCTCAGGGGGCGAAGAGACCCAGTACTTC.

The chain uses TRBV28 and TRBJ1-1; tentative D call: TRBD1 (6 bases). This CDR3 is 14 amino acids long. V dropped 6 bases and J dropped 7 bases, with 18 bases sitting between them. The germline CDR1 and CDR2 sequences are MDHEN and SYDVKM. CDR3 sequence (DNA): TGTGCCAGCAGGCCCCCACAGGGTTTTGTTGAAGCTTTCTTT. Translating it yields CASRPPQGFVEAFF.

The count of this clone is one. The chain couples TRBV6-5 to TRBJ2-1, with a tentative D call TRBD2 (6 bases). CDR3 size: 16 residues. The V and J ends lost 1 base and 6 bases respectively, with 16 bases between them. The germline V gene encodes CDR1 MNHEY and CDR2 SVGAGI. The CDR3 loop reads CASSYFTPGASNEQFF. CDR3 in DNA: TGTGCCAGCAGTTACTTTACCCCGGGAGCTAGCAATGAGCAGTTCTTC.

The CDR3 region is CATDPEDGRHQPQHF. In nucleotides, the CDR3 is TGTGCCACCGACCCGGAGGACGGCAGACATCAGCCCCAGCATTTT. The V gene is TRBV6-4, the J gene TRBJ1-5; D remains unclear. Germline V gene lookup returns CDR1 MRHNA and CDR2 SNTAGT. V was trimmed by 10 bases and J by 5 bases, leaving 21 bases between them. This CDR3 spans 15 amino acids.

The rearrangement uses TRBV11-3 and TRBJ2-2; D uncertain. CDR3 length: 15 residues. The V gene's germline CDR1 is SGHNT and CDR2 YENEEA. V was clipped by 1 base and J by 3 bases, with 9 bases between them. The CDR3 loop is CASSLGHSYTGELFF. The CDR3 DNA reads as TGTGCCAGCAGCTTAGGACACTCTTACACCGGGGAGCTGTTTTTT.

The chain is built from TRBV5-1 and TRBJ2-1; the match to TRBD2 covers 7 bases. The ends lost 0 bases at V and 6 bases at J; junction bases unmatched: 3. This CDR3 contains 14 residues. Per the germline V gene, CDR1 is SGHRS and CDR2 is YFSETQ. The CDR3 nucleotides are TGCGCCAGCAGCTTGGGGGGAGGGCTCAATGAGCAGTTCTTC. It specifies CASSLGGGLNEQFF.

V and J are TRBV7-2 and TRBJ2-1; D possibly corresponds to TRBD1 (6 bases). This CDR3 is built from 13 residues. Germline lookup yields CDR1 SGHTA and CDR2 FQGNSA. V lost 1 base and J lost 8, with 9 bases in between. CDR3 protein: CASSLVGADEQFF. DNA of the CDR3: TGTGCCAGCAGCTTAGTGGGGGCCGATGAGCAGTTCTTC.

A few counts support this clone. The rearrangement uses TRBV5-4 and TRBJ2-7, with D perhaps TRBD2 (6 bases). Germline lookup yields CDR1 SGHNT and CDR2 YYREEE (reference sequence). Deletions cut 1 base from V and 7 bases from J, with 18 bases between. The CDR3 consists of 15 residues. In DNA form, the CDR3 reads TGTGCCAGCAGCTTGTCCGGGGCGGCGGGGTTAGAGCAGTACTTC. Protein: CASSLSGAAGLEQYF.

The V call is TRBV19, the J call TRBJ2-1; possibly TRBD2 for D (7 bases). The CDR3 spans 15 residues. Germline CDR1 and CDR2: LNHDA and SQIVND (reference sequence). The ends were cut back, 3 bases at V and 9 bases at J, with 18 bases in the middle. Written as DNA, the CDR3 is TGTGCCAGTAGTATCACCCCTCAGGGGAGGGCTGAGCAGTTCTTC. Protein: CASSITPQGRAEQFF.

The chain uses TRBV6-2 or TRBV6-3 and TRBJ2-7, with TRBD1 identical over 9 bases. In germline, CDR1 is MNHEY, CDR2 SVGEGT. This CDR3 contains 16 residues. With V trimmed by 4 bases and J by 6 bases, 13 bases remained unmatched. CDR3 in amino acids: CASSSQPGTGSSEQYF. The CDR3 DNA reads as TGTGCCAGCAGTTCACAGCCTGGGACAGGGTCGTCCGAGCAGTACTTC.

With regard to this clone: Other DNA sequences in this sample translate to the same CDR3. The chain uses TRBV6-5 and TRBJ1-2, with 9 nucleotides matching TRBD1. The CDR3 has 12 residues. Germline assignment: CDR1 MNHEY and CDR2 SVGAGI. Germline trimming cut 9 bases from V and 3 bases from J; bases unmatched to any gene: 2. The CDR3 DNA follows: TGTGCCAGTCGGACAGGGGACTATGGCTACACCTTC. It yields the protein CASRTGDYGYTF.

This clone was detected once. This chain links TRBV7-8 with TRBJ1-2; D remains unclear. Germline-derived CDR1 and CDR2 are SGHVS and FQNEAQ. Trimming stripped 4 bases from V and 4 bases from J, with 13 bases between. This CDR3 has 14 residues. The CDR3 nucleotides are TGTGCCAGCAGCTCATACGAACTCCCCTATGGCTACACCTTC. This sequence encodes CASSSYELPYGYTF.

This clone has more than one count but fewer than ten. The rearrangement joins TRBV28 to TRBJ2-1, with a weak D call TRBD2 (6 bases). The V and J ends lost 5 bases and 0 bases respectively, with 14 bases between them. Germline V CDR1 and CDR2: MDHEN, SYDVKM. This CDR3 is built from 16 residues. CDR3 sequence (DNA): TGTGCCAGCAGTCCGTATAGCGGAAGCTCCTACAATGAGCAGTTCTTC. Translated: CASSPYSGSSYNEQFF.

In its sample, this clone was seen a few times. The chain couples TRBV12-3 or TRBV12-4 to TRBJ1-2; D might be TRBD1 (5 bases). This CDR3 contains 13 residues. Trimming left V 5 bases short and J 4 bases short, with 11 bases between. The CDR3: CASSPTTAYGYTF. CDR3 DNA sequence: TGTGCCAGCAGTCCAACGACAGCCTATGGCTACACCTTC.

The chain uses TRBV16 and TRBJ1-4; 9 bases align to TRBD1. Germline CDR1 is KGHSY and CDR2 is FQNENV. This CDR3 has 17 amino acids. V was pared by 4 bases and J by 8 bases, with 14 bases of the junction left unmatched. CDR3 nucleotides: TGTGCCAGCAGCCCGGTTCCCACAGGGGGCGGTGGAGAAAAACTGTTTTTT. It yields the protein CASSPVPTGGGGEKLFF.

The chain has TRBV28 and TRBJ1-2; 9 nucleotides match TRBD1. After removal of 0 bases from V and 6 bases from J, the junction contained 5 bases not matched to a gene. Germline loops: CDR1 MDHEN, CDR2 SYDVKM. This CDR3 has 15 residues. CDR3 region: CASSLWVQGAHGYTF. The CDR3 region has the DNA TGTGCCAGCAGTTTATGGGTACAGGGGGCGCATGGCTACACCTTC.

The chain carries TRBV28 and TRBJ1-5; D perhaps matches TRBD1 (5 bases). The germline gives CDR1 MDHEN, CDR2 SYDVKM. V lost 6 bases, J lost 6 bases, and 15 bases lay in between. CDR3 size: 14 residues. The CDR3 DNA is TGTGCCAGCAGCCCCTCGGGGGGTGGTCAGCCCCAGCATTTT. Its translation is CASSPSGGGQPQHF.

The chain uses TRBV28 and TRBJ2-5, with D possibly being TRBD2 (6 bases). The CDR3 totals 13 residues. Trimming took off 10 bases at V and 5 bases at J, with 17 bases between the two ends. The germline gives CDR1 MDHEN, CDR2 SYDVKM. The CDR3, as DNA: TGTGCCACAAGGGGCTACGGAGGGGAGACCCAGTACTTC. Translating it yields CATRGYGGETQYF.

The sample holds one count of this clone. The V gene is TRBV4-1, the J gene TRBJ2-7; possible D gene TRBD2, 6 bases. CDR1 is MGHRA and CDR2 is YSYEKL in the germline V gene. Trimming removed 1 base from V and 1 base from J, with 20 bases in between. This CDR3 has 18 amino acids. CDR3 coding DNA: TGCGCCAGCAGCCAAGGGGCTTATCGGCGGGGTCTTTCCTACGAGCAGTACTTC. Translation gives CASSQGAYRRGLSYEQYF.